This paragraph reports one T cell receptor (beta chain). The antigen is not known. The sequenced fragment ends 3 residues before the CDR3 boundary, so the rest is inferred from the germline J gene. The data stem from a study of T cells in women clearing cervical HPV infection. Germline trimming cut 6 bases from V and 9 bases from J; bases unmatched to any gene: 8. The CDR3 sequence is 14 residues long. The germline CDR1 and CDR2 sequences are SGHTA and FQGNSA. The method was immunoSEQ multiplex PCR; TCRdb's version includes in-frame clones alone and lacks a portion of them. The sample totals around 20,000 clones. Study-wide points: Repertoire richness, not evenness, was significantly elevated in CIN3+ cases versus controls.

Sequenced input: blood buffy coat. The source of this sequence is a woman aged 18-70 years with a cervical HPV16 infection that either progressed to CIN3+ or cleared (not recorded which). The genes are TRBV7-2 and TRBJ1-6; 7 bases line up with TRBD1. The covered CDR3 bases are TGTGCCAGCAGACAGGGACAGTCTGGTTCACCC. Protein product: CASRQGQSGSP. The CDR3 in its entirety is CASRQGQSGSPLHF.